This passage covers 25 T cell receptor beta chains from one sample sequenced in a study of blood T cell repertoires in COVID-19. Only in-frame clones appear in the TCRdb table, and some are missing; sequencing was by immunoSEQ multiplex PCR. The data contain approximately 430,000 clones, roughly 90% of them seen just once; the ten biggest clones take up roughly 1.4%. Sequencing was carried out using peripheral blood. Every receptor here comes from a woman aged 25 to 45 with active or convalescent COVID-19.

The V gene is TRBV5-1, the J gene TRBJ1-1; tentative D call: TRBD1 (6 bases). The germline CDR1 and CDR2 sequences are SGHRS and YFSETQ. The V gene lost 0 bases and the J gene lost 6 bases, with 9 bases spanning the gap. CDR3 length: 13 residues. The CDR3 is CASSLAGAAEAFF. CDR3 DNA sequence: TGCGCCAGCAGCTTGGCAGGGGCAGCTGAAGCTTTCTTT.

V usage is TRBV29-1 and J usage is TRBJ1-1; D is ambiguous. This CDR3 comprises 13 residues. The germline V gene encodes CDR1 SQVTM and CDR2 ANQGSEA. V was pared by 6 bases and J by 0 bases, with 11 bases between. CDR3 sequence: CSVQGSMNTEAFF. In nucleotides, the CDR3 is TGCAGCGTACAAGGGAGCATGAACACTGAAGCTTTCTTT.

As concerns this clone: Distinct nucleotide sequences in the sample also encode this CDR3. The chain has TRBV6-5 and TRBJ1-1; D perhaps matches TRBD1 (5 bases). CDR3 length: 14 residues. Germline V gives CDR1 MNHEY, CDR2 SVGAGI. V dropped 2 bases and J dropped 1 base, with 8 bases sitting between them. The CDR3 loop reads CASSYDRKNTEAFF. In nucleotides, the CDR3 is TGTGCCAGCAGTTACGACAGAAAGAACACTGAAGCTTTCTTT.

The chain has TRBV5-1 and TRBJ2-2; perhaps TRBD2 as D (6 bases). V gave up 3 bases and J gave up 6 bases, with 15 bases separating them. Germline CDR1 SGHRS, CDR2 YFSETQ. CDR3 length: 15 amino acids. The CDR3 protein is CASSSQGGASGELFF. In nucleotides, the CDR3 is TGCGCCAGCAGCTCGCAGGGAGGCGCTTCCGGGGAGCTGTTTTTT.

The chain carries TRBV5-5 and TRBJ2-5, with D possibly TRBD2 on 6 matching bases. The germline gives CDR1 SGHKS, CDR2 YYEKEE (reference sequence). The germline V and J ends were trimmed by 4 bases and 9 bases, with 19 bases remaining between them. The CDR3 consists of 14 residues. In DNA form, the CDR3 reads TGTGCCAGCAGCGCCCCCCTAGCGACCCAAGCCCAGTACTTC. Its translation: CASSAPLATQAQYF.

The rearrangement uses TRBV27 and TRBJ2-1, with 10 bases matching TRBD2. V lost 4 bases, J lost 7 bases, and 7 bases stayed unmatched. Germline CDR1 reads MNHEY; CDR2 reads SMNVEV (reference sequence). The CDR3 length is 15 residues. CDR3 region: CASSYQRGGFNEQFF. In nucleotides, the CDR3 is TGTGCCAGCAGTTACCAGCGGGGGGGTTTTAATGAGCAGTTCTTC.

V usage is TRBV6-5 and J usage is TRBJ1-5, with 7 nucleotides matching TRBD1. The CDR3 contains 15 residues. V shed 6 bases, J shed 6 bases, and the junction held 11 bases outside the gene matches. Per the germline V gene, CDR1 is MNHEY and CDR2 is SVGAGI. Written as DNA, the CDR3 is TGTGCCAGCAGGTTCACAGGGGATGGGTTTCAGCCCCAGCATTTT. Its translation is CASRFTGDGFQPQHF.

The chain uses TRBV2 and TRBJ2-7; TRBD2 matches at 9 bases. V lost 5 bases to trimming and J lost 4 bases; unmatched junction nucleotides: 6. The CDR3 spans 14 residues. Germline V gene data show CDR1 as SNHLY and CDR2 as FYNNEI. CDR3 nucleotides: TGTGCCAGCAGTAAGGCGGGGGGGCAGTACGAGCAGTACTTC. Residues: CASSKAGGQYEQYF.

V usage is TRBV5-1 and J usage is TRBJ2-1; D is ambiguous. Trimming cost V 1 base and J 5 bases, with 7 bases left between them. The CDR3 is 13 amino acids. The germline CDR1 and CDR2 sequences are SGHRS and YFSETQ. CDR3 residues: CASSLPGNNEQFF. The CDR3 region has the DNA TGCGCCAGCAGCTTGCCCGGTAACAATGAGCAGTTCTTC.

The rearrangement links TRBV7-6 to TRBJ1-1; D is unresolved. The germline V gene has CDR1 SGHVS and CDR2 FNYEAQ. This CDR3 is 16 amino acids long. V was clipped by 5 bases and J by 4 bases, with 20 bases between them. CDR3 sequence: CASSPALREGITEAFF. The CDR3 DNA reads TGTGCCAGCAGCCCCGCCCTCCGGGAAGGTATCACTGAAGCTTTCTTT. The full variable domain, in which reference TRBV7-6 and TRBJ1-1 provide the parts outside the CDR3, is GAGVSQSPRYKVTKRGQDVALRCDPISGHVSLYWYRQALGQGPEFLTYFNYEAQQDKSGLPNDRFSAERPEGSISTLTIQRTEQRDSAMYRCASSPALREGITEAFFGQGTRLTVV.

V gene TRBV24-1 combines with J gene TRBJ2-5; D call uncertain. CDR1 KGHDR and CDR2 SFDVKD come from the germline V gene. V was trimmed by 4 bases and J by 0 bases, leaving 11 bases between them. This CDR3 has 15 residues. In DNA form, the CDR3 reads TGTGCCACCAGTGACCGCCGAGGAGACCAAGAGACCCAGTACTTC. Translation: CATSDRRGDQETQYF.

This clone came up a few times. The chain uses TRBV6-2 or TRBV6-3 and TRBJ1-6; a possible D gene is TRBD1 (6 bases). The CDR3 spans 13 residues. The V gene lost 5 bases and the J gene lost 9 bases, with 11 bases spanning the gap. Germline V gives CDR1 MNHEY, CDR2 SVGEGT. The CDR3 bases are TGTGCCAGCAGTCAGGGGTCCATTTCACCCCTCCACTTT. Translating it yields CASSQGSISPLHF.

This chain links TRBV4-1 with TRBJ2-1; D is perhaps TRBD2 (6 bases). Trimming stripped 0 bases from V and 7 bases from J, with 13 bases between. The CDR3 covers 15 residues. CDR1 and CDR2 from the germline V gene are MGHRA and YSYEKL. The CDR3 DNA is TGCGCCAGCAGCCAAGAATCCGGGAGCGGGAATGAGCAGTTCTTC. Its protein is CASSQESGSGNEQFF.

The J gene is TRBJ1-1, the V gene TRBV6-5; TRBD1 matches at 9 bases. V shed 6 bases and J 6 bases; nucleotides not matched to a gene: 5. The CDR3 runs 13 residues. Germline-derived CDR1 and CDR2 are MNHEY and SVGAGI. The CDR3 loop reads CASRLTGGSEAFF. The DNA of the CDR3 is TGTGCCAGCAGGCTAACAGGGGGCTCTGAAGCTTTCTTT.

V is TRBV29-1 and J is TRBJ2-1, with 8 bases matching TRBD2. Germline CDR1 SQVTM, CDR2 ANQGSEA. This CDR3 comprises 12 residues. V lost 4 bases to trimming and J lost 7 bases; unmatched junction nucleotides: 3. CDR3 loop: CSVVPSGNEQFF. The DNA of the CDR3 is TGCAGCGTTGTTCCTAGCGGGAATGAGCAGTTCTTC.

The rearrangement uses TRBV6-5 and TRBJ1-1; D uncertain. CDR1 and CDR2 from the germline V gene are MNHEY and SVGAGI. The germline V and J ends were trimmed by 7 bases and 1 base, with 10 bases remaining between them. This CDR3 contains 13 residues. CDR3 amino acids: CASNREANTEAFF. CDR3 DNA sequence: TGTGCCAGCAACCGAGAAGCGAACACTGAAGCTTTCTTT.

The count of this clone is one. The chain links TRBV27 to TRBJ1-6; TRBD1 matches 7 bases. Per germline, CDR1 MNHEY and CDR2 SMNVEV (reference sequence). The V and J ends lost 2 bases and 13 bases, in that order; junction bases with no gene match: 2. This CDR3 has 12 residues. CDR3 bases: TGTGCCAGCAGTTTAGCCAGGGGGCCCCTCCACTTT. Protein: CASSLARGPLHF.

V gene TRBV7-9 combines with J gene TRBJ2-3; TRBD2 matches 12 bases. Germline V CDR1 and CDR2: SEHNR, FQNEAQ (reference sequence). The CDR3 length is 16 residues. The V and J ends lost 0 bases and 4 bases, in that order; junction bases with no gene match: 2. The chain's CDR3 is CASSLATSGSPDTQYF. As DNA, the CDR3 is TGTGCCAGCAGCTTAGCGACTAGCGGGAGCCCAGATACGCAGTATTTT.

V and J are TRBV4-2 and TRBJ1-2; TRBD1 matches 7 bases. V shed 0 bases and J 3 bases; nucleotides not matched to a gene: 7. Per germline, CDR1 LGHNA and CDR2 YNFKEQ. This CDR3 has 16 amino acids. The DNA of the CDR3 is TGTGCCAGCAGCCAAGAGGGACAGCTATTTTACTATGGCTACACCTTC. Its translation is CASSQEGQLFYYGYTF.

The chain combines TRBV27 with TRBJ1-3; D is ambiguous. The CDR3 is 16 amino acids. The germline gives CDR1 MNHEY, CDR2 SMNVEV (reference sequence). With 5 bases removed from V and 0 bases from J, the gap between germline ends came to 14 bases. CDR3 amino acids: CASSPLLRSSGNTIYF. CDR3 sequence (DNA): TGTGCCAGCAGTCCTCTCCTCAGGTCCTCTGGAAACACCATATATTTT.

The chain links TRBV30 to TRBJ1-5; TRBD1 aligns across 8 bases. This CDR3 is built from 15 residues. Germline V CDR1 and CDR2: GTSNPN, SVGIG (reference sequence). The V and J ends lost 3 bases and 3 bases, in that order; junction bases with no gene match: 7. This CDR3 is CAWRSTGGLNQPQHF. CDR3 in DNA: TGTGCCTGGAGGTCCACAGGGGGACTCAATCAGCCCCAGCATTTT.

The chain combines TRBV7-2 with TRBJ1-2; D is perhaps TRBD1 (6 bases). Trimming removed 5 bases at V and 6 bases at J, with 13 bases between. CDR1 SGHTA and CDR2 FQGNSA come from the germline V gene. The CDR3 has 13 residues. The CDR3 spells CASSLGAANGYTF. The CDR3 bases are TGTGCCAGCAGCCTGGGGGCAGCAAATGGCTACACCTTC.

The rearrangement links TRBV5-4 to TRBJ2-3, with 10 bases lining up with TRBD2. This CDR3 has 19 residues. CDR1 and CDR2 from the germline V gene are SGHNT and YYREEE (reference sequence). The J segment lost 3 bases and the V segment lost 4 bases, leaving 17 bases of the junction unmatched. CDR3 bases: TGTGCCAGCAGCCCCCGTCCCCCCTCTAGCGGGGGTTCGACAGATACGCAGTATTTT. Translated: CASSPRPPSSGGSTDTQYF.

The chain combines TRBV5-4 with TRBJ1-6, with D perhaps matching TRBD1 (6 bases). Germline lookup yields CDR1 SGHNT and CDR2 YYREEE (reference sequence). V lost 3 bases and J lost 0, with 16 bases in between. The CDR3 is made up of 18 amino acids. CDR3 sequence (DNA): TGTGCCAGCAGCTCGATGACAGGATCGAGCTCCTATAATTCACCCCTCCACTTT. It codes for CASSSMTGSSSYNSPLHF.

This rearrangement joins TRBV19 to TRBJ2-2, with D maybe TRBD2 (5 bases). Trimming stripped 7 bases from V and 6 bases from J, with 12 bases between. This CDR3 region has 13 residues. CDR1 and CDR2 from the germline V gene are LNHDA and SQIVND (reference sequence). The CDR3 DNA is TGTGCCAGTAATCGGGGAGAAGCCGGGGAGCTGTTTTTT. It codes for CASNRGEAGELFF.